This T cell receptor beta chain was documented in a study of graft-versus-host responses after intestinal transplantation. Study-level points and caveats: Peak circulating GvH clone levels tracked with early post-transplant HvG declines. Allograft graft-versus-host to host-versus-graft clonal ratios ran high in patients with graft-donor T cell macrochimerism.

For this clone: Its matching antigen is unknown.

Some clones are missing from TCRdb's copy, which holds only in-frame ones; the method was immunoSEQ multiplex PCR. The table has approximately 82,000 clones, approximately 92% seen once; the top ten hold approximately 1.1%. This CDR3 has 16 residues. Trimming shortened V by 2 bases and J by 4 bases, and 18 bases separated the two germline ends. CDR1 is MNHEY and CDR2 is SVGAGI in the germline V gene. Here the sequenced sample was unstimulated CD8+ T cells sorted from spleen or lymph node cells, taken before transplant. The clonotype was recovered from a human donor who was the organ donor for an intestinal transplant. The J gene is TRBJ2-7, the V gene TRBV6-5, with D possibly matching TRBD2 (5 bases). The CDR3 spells CASSYRGVDGSYEQYF. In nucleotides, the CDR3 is TGTGCCAGCAGTTACCGGGGAGTAGACGGATCTTACGAGCAGTACTTC.